This T cell receptor beta chain was sequenced during a study of shared clonotypes between healthy human individuals. Study information: Plates per donor: three CD4 naive, three CD4 memory, two CD8 naive, one CD8 memory.

Study-level results: Clonotype sharing among donors likely depends on sequencing depth.

Terminally differentiated effector memory CD45RA+ cells were excluded by CCR7 positive selection of CD45RO-negative cells. Germline-derived CDR1 and CDR2 are SEHNR and FQNEAQ (reference sequence). The CDR3 runs to 15 residues. The V gene lost 5 bases and the J gene lost 1 base, with 14 bases spanning the gap. As concerns this clone: Antigen specificity is unknown.

At the deep level, the assay was run. Sequencing was performed with immunoSEQ multiplex PCR; in TCRdb, only in-frame clones are kept and a portion is missing. The sample lists over 750,000 clones, approximately 97% occurring once. V gene TRBV7-9 combines with J gene TRBJ1-1; D is perhaps TRBD1 (6 bases). This TCR was recovered from a man aged 25-45 years in good health. The sequencing sample was made of naive CD8+ T cells sorted from blood. Here the CDR3 reads CASSAVGAPNTEAFF. The CDR3 DNA reads as TGTGCCAGCAGCGCTGTGGGGGCTCCGAACACTGAAGCTTTCTTT.